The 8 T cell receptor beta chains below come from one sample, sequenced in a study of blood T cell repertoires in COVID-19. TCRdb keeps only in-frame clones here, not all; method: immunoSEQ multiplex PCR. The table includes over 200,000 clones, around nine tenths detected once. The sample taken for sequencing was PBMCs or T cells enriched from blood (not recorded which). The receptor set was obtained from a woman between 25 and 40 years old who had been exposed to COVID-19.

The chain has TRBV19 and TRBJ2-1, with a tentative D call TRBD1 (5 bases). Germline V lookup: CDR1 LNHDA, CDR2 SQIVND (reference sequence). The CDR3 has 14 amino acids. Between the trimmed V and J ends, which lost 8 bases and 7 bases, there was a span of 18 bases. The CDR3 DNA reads TGTGCCAGTGCGTGGGGCGGTTTGAGGAATGAGCAGTTCTTC. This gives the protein CASAWGGLRNEQFF.

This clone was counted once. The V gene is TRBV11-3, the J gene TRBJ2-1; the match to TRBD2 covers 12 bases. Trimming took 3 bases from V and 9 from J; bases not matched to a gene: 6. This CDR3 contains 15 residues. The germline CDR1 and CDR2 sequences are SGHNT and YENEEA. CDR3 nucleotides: TGTGCCAGCAGCTTCGGGCTAGCGGGGGGGAGTGAGCAGTTCTTC. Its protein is CASSFGLAGGSEQFF.

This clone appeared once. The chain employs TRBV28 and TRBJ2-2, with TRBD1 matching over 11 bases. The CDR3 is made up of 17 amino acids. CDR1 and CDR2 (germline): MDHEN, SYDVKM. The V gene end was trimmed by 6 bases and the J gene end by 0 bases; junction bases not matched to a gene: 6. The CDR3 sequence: CASRQDRGHSNTGELFF. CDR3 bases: TGTGCCAGCAGGCAGGACAGGGGGCACTCGAACACCGGGGAGCTGTTTTTT.

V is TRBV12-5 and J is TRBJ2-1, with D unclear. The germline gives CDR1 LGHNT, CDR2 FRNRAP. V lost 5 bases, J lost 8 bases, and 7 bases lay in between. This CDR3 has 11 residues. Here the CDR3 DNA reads TGTGCTAGTGGTGTCCTCGATGAGCAGTTCTTC. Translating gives CASGVLDEQFF.

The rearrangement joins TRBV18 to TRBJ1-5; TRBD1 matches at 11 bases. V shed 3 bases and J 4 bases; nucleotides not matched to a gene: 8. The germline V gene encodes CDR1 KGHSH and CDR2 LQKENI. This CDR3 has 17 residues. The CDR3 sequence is CASSPLSDRGRNQPQHF. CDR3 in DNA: TGTGCCAGCTCACCTCTCTCGGACAGGGGGCGGAATCAGCCCCAGCATTTT.

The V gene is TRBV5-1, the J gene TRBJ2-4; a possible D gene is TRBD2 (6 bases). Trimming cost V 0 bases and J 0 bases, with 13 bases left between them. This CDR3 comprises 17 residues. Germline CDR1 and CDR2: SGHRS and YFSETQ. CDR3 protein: CASSLEAGPLAKNIQYF. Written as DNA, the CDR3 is TGCGCCAGCAGCTTGGAGGCGGGACCTCTAGCCAAAAACATTCAGTACTTC. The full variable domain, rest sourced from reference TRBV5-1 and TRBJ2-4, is KAGVTQTPRYLIKTRGQQVTLSCSPISGHRSVSWYQQTPGQGLQFLFEYFSETQRNKGNFPGRFSGRQFSNSRSEMNVSTLELGDSALYLCASSLEAGPLAKNIQYFGAGTRLSVL.

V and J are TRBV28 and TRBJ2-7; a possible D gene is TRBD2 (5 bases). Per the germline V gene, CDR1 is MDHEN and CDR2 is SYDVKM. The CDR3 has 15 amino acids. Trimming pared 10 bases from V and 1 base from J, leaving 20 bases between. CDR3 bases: TGTGCCACCCTGCCTCTAGGAGGCGGATCCTACGAGCAGTACTTC. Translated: CATLPLGGGSYEQYF.

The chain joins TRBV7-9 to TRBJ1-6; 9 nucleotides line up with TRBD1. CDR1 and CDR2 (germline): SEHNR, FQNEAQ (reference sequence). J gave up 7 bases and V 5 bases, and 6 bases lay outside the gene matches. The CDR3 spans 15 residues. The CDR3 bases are TGTGCCAGCAGCAAGACCGGGACAGGGAATTCACCCCTCCACTTT. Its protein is CASSKTGTGNSPLHF.